One and the same sample provided the 30 T cell receptor beta chains below, sequenced in a study of shared clonotypes between healthy human individuals. The protocol was immunoSEQ multiplex PCR, while the TCRdb copy is restricted to in-frame clones and leaves out a portion. Here the sample spans roughly 1,600,000 clones, around 98.5% being singletons. Sequencing input: naive CD4+ T cells sorted from blood. Noted subset: CD45RA+ positively selected. These receptors originate from a man aged 30 to 39 in good health.

The chain recombines TRBV28 with TRBJ1-5; possible D gene TRBD1, 6 bases. Germline lookup yields CDR1 MDHEN and CDR2 SYDVKM. Deletions cut 3 bases from V and 1 base from J, with 13 bases between. There are 16 residues in the CDR3. CDR3 DNA: TGTGCCAGCAGTTTCCCTTACGGACAGAGCAATCAGCCCCAGCATTTT. Amino acid sequence: CASSFPYGQSNQPQHF.

This chain connects TRBV10-3 to TRBJ2-7; D might be TRBD2 (6 bases). The V and J ends lost 3 bases and 0 bases respectively, with 21 bases between them. The CDR3 consists of 18 residues. The germline CDR1 and CDR2 sequences are ENHRY and SYGVKD. CDR3 sequence: CAISDSRDETLSSYEQYF. In nucleotides, the CDR3 is TGTGCCATCAGTGACTCGCGGGACGAAACTTTAAGCTCCTACGAGCAGTACTTC.

The chain employs TRBV29-1 and TRBJ2-5, with D perhaps matching TRBD2 (5 bases). Trimming pared 6 bases from V and 0 bases from J, leaving 11 bases between. The CDR3 is 13 amino acids. Germline V gives CDR1 SQVTM, CDR2 ANQGSEA. The DNA of the CDR3 is TGCAGCGTCCTTGGAGCGGACCAAGAGACCCAGTACTTC. Translating it yields CSVLGADQETQYF.

The CDR3 here is CASGLVVTRQGGTEAFF. The CDR3 nucleotides read TGTGCTAGTGGTTTGGTAGTTACCCGACAGGGAGGCACTGAAGCTTTCTTT. The V call is TRBV12-5, the J call TRBJ1-1; TRBD1 matches 7 bases. The CDR3 sequence is 17 residues long. The trim removed 0 bases at V and 4 bases at J, leaving 11 bases unmatched. Germline-derived CDR1 and CDR2 are LGHNT and FRNRAP.

The chain joins TRBV5-1 to TRBJ1-2; 7 bases fit TRBD1. V shed 1 base, J shed 5 bases, and the junction held 11 bases outside the gene matches. This CDR3 has 16 amino acids. Germline CDR1 reads SGHRS; CDR2 reads YFSETQ. The CDR3 loop is CASSLKVGGADYGYTF. CDR3 nucleotide sequence: TGCGCCAGCAGCTTGAAGGTAGGGGGCGCAGATTATGGCTACACCTTC.

V gene TRBV2 combines with J gene TRBJ2-1; D not certain. V shed 6 bases and J shed 7 bases, with 13 bases lying between them. CDR1 and CDR2 (germline): SNHLY, FYNNEI. CDR3 length: 13 amino acids. The CDR3 bases are TGTGCCAGCAGCCTAGAGGCTGGGAATGAGCAGTTCTTC. As protein: CASSLEAGNEQFF.

The V and J genes are TRBV5-1 and TRBJ2-3, with TRBD2 matching over 8 bases. Per germline, CDR1 SGHRS and CDR2 YFSETQ. V shed 4 bases, J shed 3 bases, and the junction held 4 bases outside the gene matches. The CDR3 is made up of 14 amino acids. CDR3 nucleotide sequence: TGCGCCAGCAGCCGAGCGGGGGCGACAGATACGCAGTATTTT. Its protein product is CASSRAGATDTQYF. The full variable domain, completed using reference TRBV5-1 and TRBJ2-3, is KAGVTQTPRYLIKTRGQQVTLSCSPISGHRSVSWYQQTPGQGLQFLFEYFSETQRNKGNFPGRFSGRQFSNSRSEMNVSTLELGDSALYLCASSRAGATDTQYFGPGTRLTVL.

Only one count was recorded for this clone. J is TRBJ1-1 and V is TRBV11-2; D gene ambiguous. There are 13 residues in the CDR3. V was shortened by 2 bases and J by 3 bases, with 7 bases between the two germline ends. Per germline, CDR1 SGHAT and CDR2 FQNNGV. The CDR3 region has the DNA TGTGCCAGCAGCTTACAGGACTACACTGAAGCTTTCTTT. Its translation: CASSLQDYTEAFF.

The chain is built from TRBV5-1 and TRBJ2-3, with 9 bases that match TRBD1. CDR1 and CDR2 from the germline V gene are SGHRS and YFSETQ. The CDR3 consists of 16 residues. With V trimmed by 2 bases and J by 4 bases, 8 bases remained unmatched. CDR3 nucleotide sequence: TGCGCCAGCAGCTTTATCGGGACAGGGCTGGCAGATACGCAGTATTTT. Protein: CASSFIGTGLADTQYF. Variable domain in full (rest from reference TRBV5-1 and TRBJ2-3): KAGVTQTPRYLIKTRGQQVTLSCSPISGHRSVSWYQQTPGQGLQFLFEYFSETQRNKGNFPGRFSGRQFSNSRSEMNVSTLELGDSALYLCASSFIGTGLADTQYFGPGTRLTVL.

V is TRBV5-6 and J is TRBJ1-2; D call uncertain. Germline CDR1 reads SGHDT; CDR2 reads YYEEEE. The V and J ends lost 2 bases and 6 bases respectively, with 23 bases between them. The CDR3 consists of 17 residues. CDR3: CASSFRGQLREIHGYTF. Written as DNA, the CDR3 is TGTGCCAGCAGCTTTCGAGGCCAGTTACGGGAAATCCATGGCTACACCTTC.

The V call is TRBV27, the J call TRBJ2-7; TRBD2 matches at 13 bases. V lost 0 bases, J lost 0 bases, and 2 bases stayed unmatched. The CDR3 is made up of 17 amino acids. Per the germline V gene, CDR1 is MNHEY and CDR2 is SMNVEV (reference sequence). CDR3 nucleotides: TGTGCCAGCAGTTTATCTCGGACTAGCGGGAGCTCCTACGAGCAGTACTTC. Its protein is CASSLSRTSGSSYEQYF.

The gene calls are TRBV4-3 and TRBJ2-3; D gene unclear. Trimming left V 0 bases short and J 4 bases short, with 17 bases between. The germline gives CDR1 LGHNA, CDR2 YSLEER. CDR3 size: 17 residues. The CDR3 sequence is CASSQDLEARSPDTQYF. The DNA for the CDR3 is TGCGCCAGCAGCCAAGATCTAGAAGCTAGATCACCAGATACGCAGTATTTT.

This chain uses TRBV7-6 with TRBJ2-7; D could derive from TRBD1 or TRBD2 (5 bases each). Germline V lookup: CDR1 SGHVS, CDR2 FNYEAQ. The CDR3 covers 16 residues. With 5 bases removed from V and 3 bases from J, the gap between germline ends came to 20 bases. The CDR3 DNA reads as TGTGCCAGCAGCCACGCGAGGGGACCTCGGGTCTACGAGCAGTACTTC. Protein sequence: CASSHARGPRVYEQYF. The variable domain in full, completed from reference TRBV7-6 and TRBJ2-7, reads GAGVSQSPRYKVTKRGQDVALRCDPISGHVSLYWYRQALGQGPEFLTYFNYEAQQDKSGLPNDRFSAERPEGSISTLTIQRTEQRDSAMYRCASSHARGPRVYEQYFGPGTRLTVT.

This clone appeared a single time. The V gene is TRBV21-1, the J gene TRBJ2-1; no check of the table's D call, TRBD2, against the DNA was made. TRBV21-1 counts as a pseudogene. This CDR3 comprises 16 residues. The CDR3 nucleotides read TGTGCCAGCAGCAAAGTAGCGGGGGTTACCTACAATGAGCAGTTCTTC. This encodes CASSKVAGVTYNEQFF.

The rearrangement joins TRBV6-1 to TRBJ2-7; TRBD2 agrees at 14 bases. The V and J ends lost 2 bases and 2 bases, in that order; junction bases with no gene match: 2. The CDR3 has 16 residues. Germline CDR1 and CDR2: MNHNS and SASEGT. The CDR3 sequence is CASSERTSGRPYEQYF. CDR3 in DNA: TGTGCCAGCAGTGAACGGACTAGCGGGAGGCCCTACGAGCAGTACTTC.

This clone was seen just once. The gene calls are TRBV4-3 and TRBJ2-3; the D is unclear. CDR1 LGHNA and CDR2 YSLEER come from the germline V gene. The CDR3 length is 15 residues. V was clipped by 0 bases and J by 8 bases, with 15 bases between them. The CDR3 region has the DNA TGCGCCAGCAGCCAAGAGAGCCTGTCTCTTACTACGCAGTATTTT. Protein sequence: CASSQESLSLTTQYF.

J is TRBJ1-5 and V is TRBV7-2; D perhaps matches TRBD1 (5 bases). The germline V and J ends were trimmed by 2 bases and 7 bases, with 15 bases remaining between them. The CDR3 covers 15 residues. Germline CDR1 reads SGHTA; CDR2 reads FQGNSA. The chain's CDR3 is CASSLMQGSYQPQHF. The CDR3 DNA follows: TGTGCCAGCAGCTTAATGCAGGGCAGTTACCAGCCCCAGCATTTT.

The gene calls are TRBV10-1 and TRBJ2-3; 7 nucleotides agree with TRBD2. The CDR3 loop spans 16 amino acids. V gave up 3 bases and J gave up 4 bases; unmatched junction bases: 10. Germline-derived CDR1 and CDR2 are WNHNN and SYGVQD (reference sequence). CDR3 DNA sequence: TGCGCCAGCAGTGAAGCGGGACTTGGGCCTTCAGATACGCAGTATTTT. Amino acid sequence: CASSEAGLGPSDTQYF.

J is TRBJ1-5 and V is TRBV5-8; D may be TRBD1 (5 bases). Per germline, CDR1 SGHTS and CDR2 YDEGEE. The CDR3 spans 14 residues. V gave up 2 bases and J gave up 3 bases, with 9 bases separating them. The chain's CDR3 is CASSLAGFNQPQHF. The DNA for the CDR3 is TGTGCCAGCAGCTTAGCAGGGTTCAATCAGCCCCAGCATTTT.

About this clone itself: At the DNA level, this CDR3 is encoded by other sequences in the same sample as well. CDR3 in amino acids: CASSTTVNYGYTF. CDR3 DNA sequence: TGTGCCAGCAGTACCACAGTTAACTATGGCTACACCTTC. The J gene is TRBJ1-2, the V gene TRBV27; no reliable D call. Per the germline V gene, CDR1 is MNHEY and CDR2 is SMNVEV (reference sequence). CDR3 length: 13 residues. Trimming cost V 5 bases and J 1 base, with 8 bases left between them.

The genes are TRBV15 and TRBJ2-7; D gene unclear. Germline V gives CDR1 LNHNV, CDR2 YYDKDF (reference sequence). This CDR3 has 16 amino acids. V dropped 3 bases and J dropped 2 bases, with 17 bases sitting between them. The DNA for the CDR3 is TGTGCCACCAGCAGCCAAAAGCGCGCAGGCCCCTACGAGCAGTACTTC. This gives the protein CATSSQKRAGPYEQYF.

The gene calls are TRBV29-1 and TRBJ2-1; tentative D call: TRBD2 (6 bases). Germline CDR1 and CDR2: SQVTM and ANQGSEA. V lost 8 bases and J 2 bases, leaving 13 bases between the germline ends. CDR3 length: 13 residues. DNA of the CDR3: TGCAGCCACCGGGACTCCGCCTACAATGAGCAGTTCTTC. Amino acid sequence: CSHRDSAYNEQFF.

This sequence joins TRBV29-1 and TRBJ1-3, with D possibly matching TRBD1 (5 bases). The CDR3 consists of 13 residues. Trimming stripped 7 bases from V and 4 bases from J, with 14 bases between. Germline lookup yields CDR1 SQVTM and CDR2 ANQGSEA. CDR3 nucleotide sequence: TGCAGCGGGGGGGTACAGACAGGAAACACCATATATTTT. This gives the protein CSGGVQTGNTIYF.

The chain combines TRBV6-6 with TRBJ2-7; D could derive from TRBD1 or TRBD2 (5 bases each). The V gene's germline CDR1 is MNHNY and CDR2 SVGAGI (reference sequence). The CDR3 consists of 15 residues. Deletions cut 4 bases from V and 2 bases from J, with 15 bases between. The CDR3 spells CASSFTGTRAYEQYF. The CDR3 nucleotides are TGTGCCAGCAGTTTTACCGGGACCCGAGCCTACGAGCAGTACTTC.

The chain links TRBV7-8 to TRBJ1-2, with D maybe TRBD1 (5 bases). CDR1 is SGHVS, CDR2 FQNEAQ, per germline. Trimming stripped 5 bases from V and 2 bases from J, with 9 bases between. The length of the CDR3 is 13 residues. CDR3 bases: TGTGCCAGCAGCGTAGACAGCAACTATGGCTACACCTTC. Its translation: CASSVDSNYGYTF.

The chain couples TRBV7-8 to TRBJ2-1; 9 bases fit TRBD1. This CDR3 spans 16 amino acids. V gave up 6 bases and J gave up 2 bases; unmatched junction bases: 8. Germline-derived CDR1 and CDR2 are SGHVS and FQNEAQ. The CDR3 here is CASRQPGQGPYNEQFF. In DNA form, the CDR3 reads TGTGCCAGCAGACAACCAGGACAGGGGCCCTACAATGAGCAGTTCTTC. The whole variable domain, filled in from reference TRBV7-8 and TRBJ2-1, reads GAGVSQSPRYKVAKRGQDVALRCDPISGHVSLFWYQQALGQGPEFLTYFQNEAQLDKSGLPSDRFFAERPEGSVSTLKIQRTQQEDSAVYLCASRQPGQGPYNEQFFGPGTRLTVL.

For the CDR3, the DNA is TGTGCCATCAGTGACAACACAGGCCTGAACACTGAAGCTTTCTTT. This gives the protein CAISDNTGLNTEAFF. The genes are TRBV10-3 and TRBJ1-1; TRBD1 is a possible D gene (5 bases). Germline-derived CDR1 and CDR2 are ENHRY and SYGVKD. V shed 3 bases and J shed 0 bases, with 11 bases lying between them. The CDR3 sequence is 15 residues long.

Comments on this clone: Other DNA sequences within the sample encode an identical CDR3. The chain couples TRBV9 to TRBJ2-1; perhaps TRBD2 as D (6 bases). The CDR3 runs 15 residues. Trimming shortened V by 0 bases and J by 3 bases, and 10 bases separated the two germline ends. CDR1 is SGDLS and CDR2 is YYNGEE in the germline V gene. CDR3 loop: CASSVAGDHYNEQFF. As DNA, the CDR3 is TGTGCCAGCAGCGTAGCGGGAGACCACTACAATGAGCAGTTCTTC.

This chain uses TRBV18 with TRBJ1-5; D gene uncertain. The ends were cut back, 1 base at V and 0 bases at J, with 7 bases in the middle. Germline CDR1 and CDR2: KGHSH and LQKENI. CDR3 length equals 15 residues. The CDR3 is CASSPQRSSNQPQHF. Here the CDR3 DNA reads TGTGCCAGCTCACCACAGAGAAGTAGCAATCAGCCCCAGCATTTT. Looking up the rest from reference TRBV18 and TRBJ1-5 gives the full variable domain: NAGVMQNPRHLVRRRGQEARLRCSPMKGHSHVYWYRQLPEEGLKFMVYLQKENIIDESGMPKERFSAEFPKEGPSILRIQQVVRGDSAAYFCASSPQRSSNQPQHFGDGTRLSIL.

A note on this clone: Other nucleotide sequences from this sample produce the same CDR3. The chain links TRBV20-1 to TRBJ2-7; a possible D gene is TRBD2 (6 bases). V was clipped by 3 bases and J by 4 bases, with 7 bases between them. CDR1 DFQATT and CDR2 SNEGSKA come from the germline V gene (reference sequence). The CDR3 covers 11 residues. This CDR3 is CSASGRYEQYF. In nucleotides, the CDR3 is TGCAGTGCTAGCGGGAGATACGAGCAGTACTTC.